A single sample gave rise to the 21 T cell receptor beta chains below, sequenced in a study of blood T cell repertoires in COVID-19. Assay: immunoSEQ multiplex PCR; the TCRdb copy retains only in-frame clones and omits some. The top ten hold 6% to 8% of the sample, which has 200,000 to 250,000 clones, roughly 76% seen once. The sample comprised peripheral blood. The receptors shown here come from a woman aged 80 or over with COVID-19, enrolled during active disease.

The gene calls are TRBV6-5 and TRBJ2-7, with 9 nucleotides matching TRBD1. There are 15 residues in the CDR3. The ends lost 6 bases at V and 2 bases at J; junction bases unmatched: 8. Germline V gene data show CDR1 as MNHEY and CDR2 as SVGAGI. The CDR3 region is CASRVRTGDTYEQYF. In DNA, the CDR3 is TGTGCCAGCAGGGTGCGGACAGGGGATACCTACGAGCAGTACTTC.

J is TRBJ2-6 and V is TRBV13; D uncertain. The CDR3 totals 18 residues. From germline, CDR1 is PRHDT and CDR2 FYEKMQ (reference sequence). The V end lost 3 bases, the J end lost 0 bases, and 15 bases lay between the germline ends. This CDR3 is CASSFLSSVLSGANVLTF. For the CDR3, the DNA is TGTGCCAGCAGCTTTTTGTCTAGTGTGCTCTCTGGGGCCAACGTCCTGACTTTC.

This chain links TRBV6-5 with TRBJ2-7, with TRBD2 matching over 9 bases. The CDR3 has 14 residues. V trimming: 6 bases; J trimming: 3 bases; junction bases outside the gene matches: 6. CDR1 and CDR2 from the germline V gene are MNHEY and SVGAGI. The CDR3 region has the DNA TGTGCCAGCAGCCGGGGACTAGCTCTCTACGAGCAGTACTTC. Encoded protein: CASSRGLALYEQYF.

CDR3 DNA: TGCGCCATTCACAGGGAGGGTGGCTACACCTTC. This sequence encodes CAIHREGGYTF. The chain has TRBV10-2 and TRBJ1-2, with a tentative D call TRBD1 (6 bases). The CDR3 has 11 residues. Germline V gene lookup returns CDR1 WSHSY and CDR2 SAAADI. V was shortened by 10 bases and J by 7 bases, with 13 bases between the two germline ends.

The rearrangement uses TRBV6-5 and TRBJ2-7; 8 bases line up with TRBD1. The junction had 10 bases not matched to a gene; V was cut back by 4 bases and J by 5 bases. CDR1 MNHEY and CDR2 SVGAGI come from the germline V gene. The CDR3 runs 15 residues. This chain's CDR3 is CASSFGGQGRDEQYF. CDR3 coding DNA: TGTGCCAGCAGTTTTGGAGGACAGGGACGGGACGAGCAGTACTTC.

This clone has only one observation. The J gene is TRBJ1-2, the V gene TRBV11-2, with D hard to call. V was pared by 5 bases and J by 8 bases, with 12 bases between. The CDR3 runs 12 residues. Germline V gene sequence: CDR1 SGHAT, CDR2 FQNNGV. The CDR3 loop is CASSTPGGGYTF. The CDR3 DNA reads as TGTGCCAGCAGCACCCCCGGAGGGGGCTACACCTTC.

This CDR3 reads CASSYSQRGPYGYTF. Written as DNA, the CDR3 is TGTGCCAGCAGTTACTCGCAAAGAGGGCCCTATGGCTACACCTTC. This chain joins TRBV6-6 and TRBJ1-2; unclear D gene. In germline, CDR1 is MNHNY, CDR2 SVGAGI (reference sequence). The ends were cut back, 0 bases at V and 4 bases at J, with 12 bases in the middle. The CDR3 length is 15 residues.

The chain links TRBV28 to TRBJ2-4; 8 positions match TRBD1. Germline CDR1 reads MDHEN; CDR2 reads SYDVKM. There are 15 residues in the CDR3. The ends lost 6 bases at V and 0 bases at J; junction bases unmatched: 4. The CDR3 spells CASSLTGVAKNIQYF. CDR3 in DNA: TGTGCCAGCAGCTTGACAGGGGTAGCCAAAAACATTCAGTACTTC.

The chain recombines TRBV30 with TRBJ1-2, with 7 bases fitting TRBD1. V was clipped by 4 bases and J by 1 base; unmatched bases: 6. The germline CDR1 and CDR2 sequences are GTSNPN and SVGIG (reference sequence). This CDR3 is 14 amino acids long. Here the CDR3 reads CAWTGTAFNYGYTF. CDR3 in DNA: TGTGCCTGGACTGGGACAGCTTTTAACTATGGCTACACCTTC.

CDR3 nucleotides: TGTGCCAGCAGTTCCCCTAGCGGGAGGTATCCCGAGCAGTTCTTC. Translating it yields CASSSPSGRYPEQFF. The V call is TRBV6-5, the J call TRBJ2-1, with TRBD2 matching 11 bases. Losses at the gene ends were 4 bases for V and 10 bases for J; bases not matched to a gene: 9. In germline, CDR1 is MNHEY, CDR2 SVGAGI. CDR3 length equals 15 residues.

This clone was picked up one time. The chain joins TRBV28 to TRBJ1-6; D possibly corresponds to TRBD1 (6 bases). The CDR3 runs to 19 residues. The germline V gene has CDR1 MDHEN and CDR2 SYDVKM. Trimming removed 2 bases from V and 8 bases from J, with 25 bases in between. In DNA, the CDR3 is TGTGCCAGCAGTTTAAGGGACAACCGGCTATCTAACACGGATTCACCCCTCCACTTT. Translated, it gives CASSLRDNRLSNTDSPLHF.

The rearrangement links TRBV7-2 to TRBJ1-3; no definite D call. V was shortened by 5 bases and J by 0 bases, with 11 bases between the two germline ends. The CDR3 contains 15 residues. Germline-derived CDR1 and CDR2 are SGHTA and FQGNSA. The CDR3 is CASSGRRGSGNTIYF. The CDR3 nucleotides read TGTGCCAGCAGCGGTCGGAGAGGCTCTGGAAACACCATATATTTT.

V gene TRBV19 combines with J gene TRBJ1-4; D ambiguous. From germline, CDR1 is LNHDA and CDR2 SQIVND (reference sequence). The CDR3 extends over 15 amino acids. V lost 7 bases and J lost 3, with 15 bases in between. The CDR3 here is CASKPPIGSNEKLFF. The CDR3 region has the DNA TGTGCCAGTAAGCCGCCTATCGGGTCTAATGAAAAACTGTTTTTT.

The chain employs TRBV9 and TRBJ1-1; 7 nucleotides match TRBD1. The CDR3 contains 17 residues. V was clipped by 1 base and J by 3 bases; unmatched bases: 12. Germline CDR1 and CDR2: SGDLS and YYNGEE. CDR3 sequence reads: CASSVPRGYRGHTEAFF. The CDR3 DNA sequence: TGTGCCAGCAGCGTACCTAGGGGATACAGGGGACACACTGAAGCTTTCTTT.

J is TRBJ2-1 and V is TRBV5-1; D unclear. The CDR3 consists of 14 residues. V was pared by 0 bases and J by 5 bases, with 9 bases between. Per germline, CDR1 SGHRS and CDR2 YFSETQ. The CDR3, as DNA: TGCGCCAGCAGCTTGGGAGACTTCCACAATGAGCAGTTCTTC. Translating it yields CASSLGDFHNEQFF.

The genes are TRBV20-1 and TRBJ1-4; D not certain. The germline gives CDR1 DFQATT, CDR2 SNEGSKA (reference sequence). V shed 7 bases and J shed 5 bases, with 8 bases lying between them. The CDR3 has 11 residues. The CDR3 nucleotides are TGCAGTGGGCTCTCGAATGAAAAACTGTTTTTT. It is translated as CSGLSNEKLFF.

The chain is built from TRBV7-8 and TRBJ1-2, with 10 bases aligning to TRBD1. The CDR3 extends over 16 amino acids. The V and J ends lost 2 bases and 5 bases, in that order; junction bases with no gene match: 8. Germline V lookup: CDR1 SGHVS, CDR2 FQNEAQ. This chain's CDR3 is CASSLRQGAQGYGYTF. CDR3 DNA: TGTGCCAGCAGCTTAAGACAGGGGGCCCAGGGATATGGCTACACCTTC.

The table lists this clone with a few counts. The V gene is TRBV19, the J gene TRBJ2-3, with TRBD2 identical over 7 bases. The V segment lost 4 bases and the J segment 0 bases; nucleotides outside the gene matches: 13. Germline V gives CDR1 LNHDA, CDR2 SQIVND (reference sequence). The CDR3 has 18 residues. The CDR3 DNA is TGTGCCAGTAGTAAAAGCAGCGGGGTAGGTCTAAGCACAGATACGCAGTATTTT. This codes for CASSKSSGVGLSTDTQYF.

This clone was seen only a few times. The gene calls are TRBV5-4 and TRBJ2-1; 7 bases map to TRBD2. This CDR3 region has 15 residues. With 4 bases clipped from V and 6 bases from J, the junction kept 10 bases outside the gene matches. CDR1 is SGHNT and CDR2 is YYREEE in the germline V gene (reference sequence). The CDR3 nucleotides are TGTGCCAGCAGCCCGGGAGGACGCGGGGGCAATGAGCAGTTCTTC. This codes for CASSPGGRGGNEQFF.

The chain is built from TRBV5-1 and TRBJ2-5, with TRBD1 identical over 12 bases. This CDR3 region has 15 residues. Germline CDR1 is SGHRS and CDR2 is YFSETQ. The trim removed 4 bases at V and 6 bases at J, leaving 7 bases unmatched. Here the CDR3 DNA reads TGCGCCAGCAGCCCCGGGACAGGGGGCCCAAAGACCCAGTACTTC. Encoded protein: CASSPGTGGPKTQYF.

J is TRBJ1-5 and V is TRBV19; TRBD1 agrees at 12 bases. CDR3 length equals 17 residues. With V trimmed by 7 bases and J by 3 bases, 10 bases remained unmatched. Germline V gene sequence: CDR1 LNHDA, CDR2 SQIVND (reference sequence). CDR3 DNA: TGTGCCAGTACCCGGGACAGGGGGCGCGCGGACAATCAGCCCCAGCATTTT. It is translated as CASTRDRGRADNQPQHF.